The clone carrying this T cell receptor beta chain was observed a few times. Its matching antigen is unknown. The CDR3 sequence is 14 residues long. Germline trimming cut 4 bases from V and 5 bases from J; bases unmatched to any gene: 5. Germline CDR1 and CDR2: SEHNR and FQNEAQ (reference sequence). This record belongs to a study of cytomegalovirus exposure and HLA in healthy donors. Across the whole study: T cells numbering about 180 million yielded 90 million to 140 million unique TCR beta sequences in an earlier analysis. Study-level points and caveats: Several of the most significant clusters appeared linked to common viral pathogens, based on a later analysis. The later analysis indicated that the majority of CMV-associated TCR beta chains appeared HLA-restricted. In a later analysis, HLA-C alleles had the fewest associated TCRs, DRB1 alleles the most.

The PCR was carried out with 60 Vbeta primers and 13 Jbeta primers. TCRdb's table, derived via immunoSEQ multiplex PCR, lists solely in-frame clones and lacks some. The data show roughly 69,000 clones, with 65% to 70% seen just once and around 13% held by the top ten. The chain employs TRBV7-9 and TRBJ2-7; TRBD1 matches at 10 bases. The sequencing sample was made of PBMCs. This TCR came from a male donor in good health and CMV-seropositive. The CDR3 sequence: CASSSRTGGNEQYF. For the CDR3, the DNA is TGTGCCAGCAGCTCTCGGACAGGGGGGAACGAGCAGTACTTC. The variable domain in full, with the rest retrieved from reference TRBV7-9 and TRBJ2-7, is DTGVSQNPRHKITKRGQNVTFRCDPISEHNRLYWYRQTLGQGPEFLTYFQNEAQLEKSRLLSDRFSAERPKGSFSTLEIQRTEQGDSAMYLCASSSRTGGNEQYFGPGTRLTVT.